The rows below give T cell receptor beta chains drawn from one sample of a study of control samples from healthy donors and cancer patients. Data came from immunoSEQ multiplex PCR; TCRdb stores just in-frame clones and leaves some out. The sample includes around 150,000 clones, around 90% of them seen just once. The sample taken for sequencing was blood. These receptors were taken from a man younger than 40 in good health. The CDR3 runs from the conserved cysteine through the conserved F or W. D genes are given only for firm matches.

CDR3 protein: CASSQVRGTEEQYF; D gene: NA; V gene: TRBV16
CDR3 protein: CASSPQRNTQYF; D gene: NA; V gene: TRBV12-3/TRBV12-4
CDR3 protein: CASSPPQVPHRQYF; D gene: NA; V gene: TRBV18
CDR3 protein: CASSGQGRETQYF; D gene: TRBD1; V gene: TRBV2
CDR3 protein: CASSAGQGDLETQYF; D gene: TRBD1; V gene: TRBV28
CDR3 protein: CATSDLTGEQETQYF; D gene: TRBD1; V gene: TRBV24-1
CDR3 protein: CASSPTSAGELFF; D gene: NA; V gene: TRBV3-1/TRBV3-2
CDR3 protein: CASSLLPHDQETQYF; D gene: NA; V gene: TRBV5-1
CDR3 protein: CASSQDSGGKNIQYF; D gene: TRBD1; V gene: TRBV14
CDR3 protein: CASSYTGGETQYF; D gene: NA; V gene: TRBV7-2
CDR3 protein: CASSNGQATRGYTF; D gene: TRBD1; V gene: TRBV6-2/TRBV6-3
CDR3 protein: CASSFLRGGRNTGELFF; D gene: NA; V gene: TRBV7-2
CDR3 protein: CASSPAPAGGGELFF; D gene: TRBD2; V gene: TRBV6-5
CDR3 protein: CASSLLGLARELFF; D gene: NA; V gene: TRBV7-8
CDR3 protein: CASSPQGRGLEKLFF; D gene: TRBD1; V gene: TRBV19
CDR3 protein: CASSQERSHRYEQYF; D gene: NA; V gene: TRBV4-3
CDR3 protein: CASSIASQRNYEQYF; D gene: NA; V gene: TRBV27
CDR3 protein: CASSHEPPGLAGNEQFF; D gene: TRBD2; V gene: TRBV4-3
CDR3 protein: CASSFGARAYEQYF; D gene: NA; V gene: TRBV11-2
CDR3 protein: CASSLEQGARGNQPQHF; D gene: TRBD1; V gene: TRBV7-9
CDR3 protein: CASSQDLGTGGSPLHF; D gene: TRBD1; V gene: TRBV4-3
CDR3 protein: CASSLVPGITEAFF; D gene: NA; V gene: TRBV5-1
CDR3 protein: CASSTGQATNEKLFF; D gene: TRBD1; V gene: TRBV5-5
CDR3 protein: CASSIGTQPTYEQYF; D gene: NA; V gene: TRBV19
CDR3 protein: CASSDGGTDTQYF; D gene: NA; V gene: TRBV5-1
CDR3 protein: CASSFSGRGNTGELFF; D gene: TRBD2; V gene: TRBV9
CDR3 protein: CASSLNSASNEQFF; D gene: NA; V gene: TRBV5-1
CDR3 protein: CASSLSLNEKLFF; D gene: NA; V gene: TRBV19
CDR3 protein: CASSQSSGTGNSPLHF; D gene: TRBD1; V gene: TRBV18
CDR3 protein: CAWKPTSIAGGYNEQFF; D gene: TRBD2; V gene: TRBV30
CDR3 protein: CASNLGQPSGYGYTF; D gene: NA; V gene: TRBV19
CDR3 protein: CASSTPGRVYEQYF; D gene: NA; V gene: TRBV28
CDR3 protein: CASSLTANTEAFF; D gene: NA; V gene: TRBV12-3/TRBV12-4
CDR3 protein: CASSLGPGDTQYF; D gene: NA; V gene: TRBV27
CDR3 protein: CASSFGQAWETQYF; D gene: TRBD1; V gene: TRBV7-9
CDR3 protein: CAWSPRDRGVYEQYF; D gene: TRBD1; V gene: TRBV30
CDR3 protein: CASSQAWGQGEFTYGYTF; D gene: TRBD1; V gene: TRBV4-3
CDR3 protein: CASSHTSGGLTDTQYF; D gene: TRBD2; V gene: TRBV3-1/TRBV3-2
CDR3 protein: CASSEGLAGPLGNEQFF; D gene: TRBD2; V gene: TRBV5-1
CDR3 protein: CAIRPGQGSLGEAFF; D gene: TRBD1; V gene: TRBV10-3
CDR3 protein: CASRPEGAVNSPLHF; D gene: TRBD1; V gene: TRBV6-5
CDR3 protein: CASRPGLPLRPDTQYF; D gene: NA; V gene: TRBV5-1
CDR3 protein: CASSLPGLAGWEQYF; D gene: TRBD2; V gene: TRBV28
CDR3 protein: CASRMWSNQPQHF; D gene: NA; V gene: TRBV6-6
CDR3 protein: CASSQGLADQETQYF; D gene: TRBD2; V gene: TRBV4-1
CDR3 protein: CASSIVGTGELFF; D gene: NA; V gene: TRBV19
CDR3 protein: CASSLLNSYSYNEQFF; D gene: NA; V gene: TRBV28
CDR3 protein: CASSSGAGRGETQYF; D gene: TRBD2; V gene: TRBV7-3
CDR3 protein: CASSSLTGRRIGQPQHF; D gene: NA; V gene: TRBV7-2
CDR3 protein: CASSDTRSKRETQYF; D gene: NA; V gene: TRBV25-1
CDR3 protein: CASIPGTGLQPQHF; D gene: TRBD1; V gene: TRBV6-5
CDR3 protein: CASSSHSYRTEAFF; D gene: NA; V gene: TRBV27
CDR3 protein: CASSKERGLGRDQPQHF; D gene: NA; V gene: TRBV21-1
CDR3 protein: CASSAGVGGNTIYF; D gene: NA; V gene: TRBV2
CDR3 protein: CASRDGAGFRTEAFF; D gene: NA; V gene: TRBV19
CDR3 protein: CASSYRQVVGYTF; D gene: NA; V gene: TRBV6-2/TRBV6-3
CDR3 protein: CASRGKGRGNYGYTF; D gene: NA; V gene: TRBV6-5